The rows below give T cell receptor beta chains drawn from one sample of a study of blood T cell repertoires in COVID-19. Produced via immunoSEQ multiplex PCR; TCRdb's table is partial and in-frame only. There are tens of thousands of clones in the sample; around 85% occur only once, and 15% to 20% lies in the top ten. Material: peripheral blood. Every receptor here comes from a woman of 80 years or more with active or convalescent COVID-19. Each CDR3 is given with its conserved first and last residue. A D gene is named only where the DNA matches it firmly. Not all rows give a size; the values are once, few, many and, for expanded clones, a class.

>-|TRBV11-2|TRBJ2-7|-
TGTGCCAGCAGCTCCCAAAGCGGACCTAACGAGCAGTACTTC
CASSSQSGPNEQYF
>-|TRBV6-2/TRBV6-3|TRBJ1-4|-
TGTGCCAGCAGTCCCCAGACCTACTCGGGGGAAAAACTGTTTTTT
CASSPQTYSGEKLFF
>few|TRBV19|TRBJ1-5|-
TGTGCCAGTAGTATTGCGACTAATCAGCCCCAGCATTTT
CASSIATNQPQHF
>-|TRBV4-1|TRBJ2-1|TRBD2
TGCGCCAGCAGCCAAGCAGCGGGGGTAAACAATGAGCAGTTCTTC
CASSQAAGVNNEQFF
>once|TRBV9|TRBJ1-6|-
TGTGCCAGCAGCGCCCGGGACATCTATAATTCACCCCTCCACTTT
CASSARDIYNSPLHF
>-|TRBV7-2|TRBJ1-1|-
TGTGCCAGCAGCCCGCCCGCTGGAGTAGTAGCTTTCTTT
CASSPPAGVVAFF
>-|TRBV2|TRBJ2-5|TRBD2
TGTGCCAGCAGTGACCCTTTTCTAGCGGGGGGGTTCCAAGAGACCCAGTACTTC
CASSDPFLAGGFQETQYF
>once|TRBV6-5|TRBJ2-3|-
TGTGCCAGCAGTTACTCAACTAGTTCTACAGATACGCAGTATTTT
CASSYSTSSTDTQYF
>-|TRBV3-1/TRBV3-2|TRBJ1-1|-
TGTGCCAGCAGCCAAGGTAGTGGCAGGGTGGACACTGAAGCTTTCTTT
CASSQGSGRVDTEAFF
>-|TRBV19|TRBJ2-5|TRBD2
TGTGCCAGTAGTATTAGTGCGGGAGGACCCCGAGAGACCCAGTACTTC
CASSISAGGPRETQYF
>-|TRBV7-6|TRBJ2-3|-
TGTGCCAGCAGCTTAGGACTAGAGAGCACAGATACGCAGTATTTT
CASSLGLESTDTQYF
>-|TRBV2|TRBJ1-5|TRBD1
TGTGCCAGCAAAGGGGGCGCCAATTTGGGTCAGCCCCAGCATTTT
CASKGGANLGQPQHF
>-|TRBV12-3/TRBV12-4|TRBJ1-3|-
TGTGCCAGCAGTTTAGATGGGGCTAGCGCCATATATTTT
CASSLDGASAIYF
>-|TRBV12-1|TRBJ1-1|-
TGTGCCAGCAGCCGTATAAGTGGACAGGACCGTATAATGAACACTGAAGCTTTCTTT
CASSRISGQDRIMNTEAFF
>few|TRBV19|TRBJ1-2|-
TGTGCCAGTAGTATGCTGGGGCTTTGGGGCTACACCTTC
CASSMLGLWGYTF
>-|TRBV9|TRBJ1-1|-
TGTGCCAGCAGCGTACCCAGAGGGGGTTTCGACACTGAAGCTTTCTTT
CASSVPRGGFDTEAFF
>-|TRBV6-1|TRBJ1-2|-
TGTGCCAGCAGTGAAGCAGTACAGCCGTATGGCTACACCTTC
CASSEAVQPYGYTF
>-|TRBV9|TRBJ1-1|TRBD1
TGTGCCAGCAGCCCGGGACAGGGCTGGGGTAACACTGAAGCTTTCTTT
CASSPGQGWGNTEAFF
>-|TRBV19|TRBJ2-3|-
TGTGCCAGTAGTATTGCCGAGGAATCAGATACGCAGTATTTT
CASSIAEESDTQYF
>-|TRBV7-9|TRBJ2-3|TRBD1
TGTGCCAGCAGCTTAGTTCGAGGGGGCCGGTTCACGCAGTATTTT
CASSLVRGGRFTQYF
>-|TRBV4-2|TRBJ2-4|TRBD1
TGTGCCAGCAGCCAAGGACAGGGGTTGGGGGCCGCCAAAAACATTCAGTACTTC
CASSQGQGLGAAKNIQYF
>-|TRBV6-5|TRBJ2-7|-
TGTGCCAGCAGTTATAGCGGTTGGGGGGCCTACGAGCAGTACTTC
CASSYSGWGAYEQYF
>-|TRBV5-1|TRBJ1-1|-
TGCGCCAGCAGCCCCGTGGCAGGGAGGGGCACTGAAGCTTTCTTT
CASSPVAGRGTEAFF
>-|TRBV27|TRBJ2-3|TRBD2
TGTGCCAGCGGACTGAGAGCGGGGTACACAGATACGCAGTATTTT
CASGLRAGYTDTQYF
>few|TRBV4-1|TRBJ1-1|-
TGCGCCAGCAGCCTTATGACAGGGAACACTGAAGCTTTCTTT
CASSLMTGNTEAFF
>-|TRBV19|TRBJ1-5|TRBD1
TGTGCCAGTAGTATCCTGGGACAGGGGATTCATCAGCCCCAGCATTTT
CASSILGQGIHQPQHF
>-|TRBV6-2/TRBV6-3|TRBJ1-5|TRBD1
TGTGCCAGCAGTTACGAGGGACAGGTGGGTTATAGCAATCAGCCCCAGCATTTT
CASSYEGQVGYSNQPQHF
>-|TRBV20-1|TRBJ2-1|-
TGCAGTGCGACCTCGGGTGAGCAGTTCTTC
CSATSGEQFF